Reported below is one T cell receptor (beta chain). The data stem from a study of blood T cell repertoires in COVID-19. Study as a whole: Acute and convalescent COVID-19 samples came from the United States, Italy and Spain. T cells, B-cell-depleted T cells, or PBMCs provided the cDNA or gDNA that served as material.

CDR1 and CDR2 from the germline V gene are MNHNS and SASEGT. The CDR3 is made up of 12 amino acids. The V and J ends lost 2 bases and 5 bases respectively, with 6 bases between them. Authors' methods: Estimates of nucleated cell counts were drawn from the amplification of reference gene primers. Profiled with immunoSEQ multiplex PCR; TCRdb holds only in-frame clones, not every one. The V and J calls and clone size are taken from that table; D and trimming were inferred from the DNA. The sample consists of nearly 50,000 clones, approximately 85% of them appearing once. Specimen: peripheral blood. The TCR was taken from a woman aged 60-70 years with acute or convalescent COVID-19. V and J are TRBV6-1 and TRBJ1-2; no clear D. CDR3 sequence: CASSEMAYGYTF. The CDR3 region has the DNA TGTGCCAGCAGTGAAATGGCATATGGCTACACCTTC.